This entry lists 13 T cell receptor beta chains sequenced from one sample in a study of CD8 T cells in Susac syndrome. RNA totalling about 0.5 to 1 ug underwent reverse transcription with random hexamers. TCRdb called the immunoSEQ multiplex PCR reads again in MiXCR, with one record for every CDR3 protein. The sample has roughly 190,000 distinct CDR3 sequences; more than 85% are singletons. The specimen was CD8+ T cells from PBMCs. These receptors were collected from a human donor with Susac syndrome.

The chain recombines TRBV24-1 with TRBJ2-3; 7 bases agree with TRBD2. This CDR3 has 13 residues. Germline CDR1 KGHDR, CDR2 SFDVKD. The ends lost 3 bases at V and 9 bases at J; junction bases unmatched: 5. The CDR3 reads CATSDGRVGTQYF. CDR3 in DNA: TGTGCCACCAGTGATGGGAGGGTTGGCACGCAGTATTTT.

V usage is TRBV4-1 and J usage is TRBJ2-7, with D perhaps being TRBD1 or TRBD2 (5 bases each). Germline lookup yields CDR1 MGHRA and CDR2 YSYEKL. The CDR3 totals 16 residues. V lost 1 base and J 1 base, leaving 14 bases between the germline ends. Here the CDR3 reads CASSQGVSGRSYEQYF. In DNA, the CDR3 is TGCGCCAGCAGCCAAGGAGTGTCAGGGAGATCCTACGAGCAGTACTTC.

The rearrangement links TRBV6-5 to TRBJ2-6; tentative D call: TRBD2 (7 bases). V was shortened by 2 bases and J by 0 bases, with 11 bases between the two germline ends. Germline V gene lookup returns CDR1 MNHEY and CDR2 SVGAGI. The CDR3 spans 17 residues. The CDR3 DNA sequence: TGTGCCAGCAGTTACAAGGGGGGGAGCTCTGGGGCCAACGTCCTGACTTTC. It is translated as CASSYKGGSSGANVLTF.

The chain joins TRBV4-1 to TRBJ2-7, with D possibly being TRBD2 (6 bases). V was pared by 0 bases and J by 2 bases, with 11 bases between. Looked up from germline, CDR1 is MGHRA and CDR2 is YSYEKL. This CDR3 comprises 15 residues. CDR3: CASSQDYTGAYEQYF. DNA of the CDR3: TGCGCCAGCAGCCAAGATTATACGGGGGCCTACGAGCAGTACTTC.

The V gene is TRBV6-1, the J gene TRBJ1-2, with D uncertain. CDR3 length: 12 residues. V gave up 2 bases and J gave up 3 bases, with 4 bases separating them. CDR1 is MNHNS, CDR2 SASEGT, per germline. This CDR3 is CASSERHYGYTF. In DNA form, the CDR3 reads TGTGCCAGCAGTGAACGGCACTATGGCTACACCTTC.

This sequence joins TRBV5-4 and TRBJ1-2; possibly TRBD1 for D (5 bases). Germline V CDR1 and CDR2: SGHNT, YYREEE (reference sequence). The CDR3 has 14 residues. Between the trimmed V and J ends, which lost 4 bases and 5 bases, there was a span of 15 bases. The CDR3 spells CASSGIGTDYGYTF. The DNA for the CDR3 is TGTGCCAGCAGCGGGATCGGGACGGATTATGGCTACACCTTC.

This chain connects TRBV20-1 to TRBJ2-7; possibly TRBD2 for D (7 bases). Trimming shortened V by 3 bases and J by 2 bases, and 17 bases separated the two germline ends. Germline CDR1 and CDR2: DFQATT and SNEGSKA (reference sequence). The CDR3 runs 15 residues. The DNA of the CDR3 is TGCAGTGCTAGGTCTTTCGGCGGGGGCACCTACGAGCAGTACTTC. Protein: CSARSFGGGTYEQYF.

CDR3 sequence: CASSSLAGDLFPYEQYF. The CDR3, as DNA: TGTGCCAGCAGTTCATTAGCGGGAGATCTTTTTCCGTACGAGCAGTACTTC. The rearrangement uses TRBV28 and TRBJ2-7, with 9 nucleotides matching TRBD2. With 4 bases clipped from V and 4 bases from J, the junction kept 14 bases outside the gene matches. Germline V CDR1 and CDR2: MDHEN, SYDVKM. The CDR3 covers 17 residues.

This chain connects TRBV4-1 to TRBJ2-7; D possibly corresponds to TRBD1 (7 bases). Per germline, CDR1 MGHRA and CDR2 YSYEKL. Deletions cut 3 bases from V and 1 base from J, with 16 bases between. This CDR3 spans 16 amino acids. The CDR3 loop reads CASSHGTPGQSYEQYF. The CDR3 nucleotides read TGCGCCAGCAGCCATGGGACTCCGGGACAGTCCTACGAGCAGTACTTC.

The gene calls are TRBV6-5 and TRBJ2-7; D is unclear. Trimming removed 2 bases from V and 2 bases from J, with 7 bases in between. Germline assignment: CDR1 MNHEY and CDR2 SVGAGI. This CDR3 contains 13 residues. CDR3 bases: TGTGCCAGCAGTTACGGATCACCCTACGAGCAGTACTTC. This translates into CASSYGSPYEQYF.

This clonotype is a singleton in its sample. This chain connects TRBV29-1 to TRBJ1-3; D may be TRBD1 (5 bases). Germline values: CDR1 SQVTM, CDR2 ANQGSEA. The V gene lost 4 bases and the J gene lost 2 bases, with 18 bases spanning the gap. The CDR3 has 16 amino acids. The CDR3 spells CSVVVRAGYAGNTIYF. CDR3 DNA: TGCAGCGTTGTCGTTCGGGCAGGGTATGCTGGAAACACCATATATTTT. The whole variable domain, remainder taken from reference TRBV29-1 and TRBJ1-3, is SAVISQKPSRDICQRGTSLTIQCQVDSQVTMMFWYRQQPGQSLTLIATANQGSEATYESGFVIDKFPISRPNLTFSTLTVSNMSPEDSSIYLCSVVVRAGYAGNTIYFGEGSWLTVV.

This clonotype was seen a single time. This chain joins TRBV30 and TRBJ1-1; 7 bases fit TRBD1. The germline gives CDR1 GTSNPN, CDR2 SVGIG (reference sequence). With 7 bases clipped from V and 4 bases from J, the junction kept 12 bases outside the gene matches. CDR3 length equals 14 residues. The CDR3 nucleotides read TGTGCCTCCCAACAGGGGAGTGCTGGCACTGAAGCTTTCTTT. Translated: CASQQGSAGTEAFF.

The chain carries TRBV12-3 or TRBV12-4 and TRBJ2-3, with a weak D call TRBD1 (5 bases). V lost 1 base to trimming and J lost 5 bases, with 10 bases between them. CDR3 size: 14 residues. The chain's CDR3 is CASSLEGSGDTQYF. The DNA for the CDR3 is TGTGCCAGCAGTTTAGAGGGGTCTGGAGATACGCAGTATTTT.